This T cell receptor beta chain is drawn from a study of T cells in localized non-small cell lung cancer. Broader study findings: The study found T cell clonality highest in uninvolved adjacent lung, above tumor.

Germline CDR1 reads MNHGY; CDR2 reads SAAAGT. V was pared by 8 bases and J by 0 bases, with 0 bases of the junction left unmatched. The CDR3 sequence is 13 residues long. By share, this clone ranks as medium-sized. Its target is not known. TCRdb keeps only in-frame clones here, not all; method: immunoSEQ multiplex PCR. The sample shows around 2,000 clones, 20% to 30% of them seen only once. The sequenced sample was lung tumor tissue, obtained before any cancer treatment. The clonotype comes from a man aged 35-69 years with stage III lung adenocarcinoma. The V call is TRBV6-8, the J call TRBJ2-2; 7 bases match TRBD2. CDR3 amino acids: CASAGANTGELFF. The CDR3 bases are TGTGCCAGCGCGGGGGCGAACACCGGGGAGCTGTTTTTT.